What follows are 9 T cell receptor beta chains derived from one specimen sequenced in a study of spatial heterogeneity in lung cancer. Time point given: sample taken at primary tumor resection. TCRdb processed the 5' RACE reads anew with MiXCR; each CDR3 protein has one entry. The sample comprises 50,000 to 75,000 distinct CDR3 sequences, approximately 6% of which are singletons, and roughly 14% rests with the top ten. This specimen was PBMCs, taken at surgery. All receptors derive from a female donor with early-stage non-small cell lung cancer.

This clonotype has just a few counts. This chain connects TRBV5-3 to TRBJ2-3; 9 bases fit TRBD2. TRBV5-3 is marked as an open reading frame, function uncertain. The CDR3 runs 18 residues. V lost 2 bases to trimming and J lost 5 bases; unmatched junction nucleotides: 15. The CDR3 DNA sequence: TGTGCCAGAAGCTTACATGTTGCGGCTAGCGGGGATCAAGATACGCAGTATTTT. The encoded protein is CARSLHVAASGDQDTQYF.

In its sample, this clonotype was seen many times. The rearrangement joins TRBV6-1 to TRBJ1-5; 12 bases are shared with TRBD1. The CDR3 totals 15 residues. Germline V gene data show CDR1 as MNHNS and CDR2 as SASEGT. The junction had 6 bases not matched to a gene; V was cut back by 6 bases and J by 6 bases. CDR3 sequence: CASRLGQGAGQPQHF. The CDR3 coding sequence is TGTGCCAGCAGGCTGGGACAGGGGGCAGGTCAGCCCCAGCATTTT.

In this sample, this clonotype turned up many times. The chain joins TRBV29-1 to TRBJ2-1; 10 bases fit TRBD1. Trimming at V came to 1 base and at J to 4 bases, leaving 10 bases not matched to a gene. Germline CDR1 SQVTM, CDR2 ANQGSEA. The CDR3 extends over 17 amino acids. In DNA, the CDR3 is TGCAGCGTTGAAGGCGCGTCCGGGACAGGGGAGTACAATGAGCAGTTCTTC. Its protein is CSVEGASGTGEYNEQFF.

This clonotype has only a few counts. CDR3 nucleotide sequence: TGTGCCAGCAGTTGGGGGGCCCGGGGGTTGCCCCAGCATTTT. Amino acid sequence: CASSWGARGLPQHF. The chain recombines TRBV12-3 or TRBV12-4 with TRBJ1-5; tentatively, D is TRBD1 (6 bases). Trimming cost V 4 bases and J 9 bases, with 16 bases left between them. The CDR3 has 14 residues.

Only a few counts were recorded for this clonotype. The V gene is TRBV5-5, the J gene TRBJ1-4; D gene unclear. Trimming pared 3 bases from V and 6 bases from J, leaving 18 bases between. Looked up from germline, CDR1 is SGHKS and CDR2 is YYEKEE (reference sequence). The CDR3 is 16 amino acids. In DNA form, the CDR3 reads TGTGCCAGCAGCTCGTCGGACGGCCCTGGGGATGAAAAACTGTTTTTT. It translates to CASSSSDGPGDEKLFF.

This clonotype appeared a few times. The V and J genes are TRBV7-2 and TRBJ2-7; 7 bases line up with TRBD1. This CDR3 has 13 residues. CDR1 and CDR2 from the germline V gene are SGHTA and FQGNSA. J was trimmed by 3 bases and V by 4 bases; bases with no gene match: 3. CDR3 in amino acids: CASSSRTGYEQYF. CDR3 DNA: TGTGCCAGCAGCTCGCGGACAGGCTACGAGCAGTACTTC.

Many counts were recorded for this clonotype. The J gene is TRBJ1-2, the V gene TRBV3-1, with D perhaps matching TRBD1 (6 bases). Germline V gene sequence: CDR1 LGHDT, CDR2 YNNKEL (reference sequence). The CDR3 sequence is 14 residues long. The ends were cut back, 0 bases at V and 6 bases at J, with 11 bases in the middle. The CDR3 sequence is CASSQDGEGDGYTF. The CDR3 DNA reads TGTGCCAGCAGCCAAGATGGAGAGGGGGATGGCTACACCTTC.

This clonotype occurred many times. The gene calls are TRBV15 and TRBJ1-3; weak D call: TRBD1 (6 bases). V was clipped by 1 base and J by 0 bases, with 16 bases between them. CDR3 size: 18 residues. Germline V gene sequence: CDR1 LNHNV, CDR2 YYDKDF (reference sequence). CDR3 in amino acids: CATSRVDGQFSSGNTIYF. In DNA form, the CDR3 reads TGTGCCACCAGCAGAGTTGACGGACAGTTTTCCTCTGGAAACACCATATATTTT.

The V call is TRBV12-3 or TRBV12-4, the J call TRBJ1-6; unclear D gene. The CDR3 is made up of 14 amino acids. The V and J ends lost 1 base and 3 bases respectively, with 4 bases between them. CDR3 sequence reads: CASSLEGYNSPLHF. CDR3 coding DNA: TGTGCCAGCAGTTTAGAAGGCTATAATTCACCCCTCCACTTT.